The clone carrying this T cell receptor beta chain was counted between two and nine times. The antigen remains unidentified. The data originate from a study of cytomegalovirus exposure and HLA in healthy donors. Study background: Earlier work reported 117 million unique TCR beta sequences from some 180 million T cells. Overall study findings and caveats: Excluded were some V segments that proved indistinguishable, including TRBV6-2 and TRBV6-3. Analysis was performed later, and it showed HLA-associated TCR beta chains to be more clonally expanded than equally common others. According to an earlier analysis, most TCR beta V segments yielded productive rearrangements about 90% or about 30% of the time.

CDR1 is MNHEY and CDR2 is SVGAGI in the germline V gene. The length of the CDR3 is 16 residues. Germline trimming cut 0 bases from V and 2 bases from J; bases unmatched to any gene: 7. The primer mix had 60 Vbeta and 13 Jbeta primers. The method was immunoSEQ multiplex PCR; TCRdb's version includes in-frame clones alone and lacks a portion of them. The sample has around 98,000 clones; about 70% are singletons. The rearrangement links TRBV6-5 to TRBJ2-7; 7 positions match TRBD1. The sample was PBMCs. The source is a female donor in good health and CMV-seronegative. The CDR3: CASSYSATGATYEQYF. In DNA form, the CDR3 reads TGTGCCAGCAGTTACTCAGCAACAGGGGCCACCTACGAGCAGTACTTC.